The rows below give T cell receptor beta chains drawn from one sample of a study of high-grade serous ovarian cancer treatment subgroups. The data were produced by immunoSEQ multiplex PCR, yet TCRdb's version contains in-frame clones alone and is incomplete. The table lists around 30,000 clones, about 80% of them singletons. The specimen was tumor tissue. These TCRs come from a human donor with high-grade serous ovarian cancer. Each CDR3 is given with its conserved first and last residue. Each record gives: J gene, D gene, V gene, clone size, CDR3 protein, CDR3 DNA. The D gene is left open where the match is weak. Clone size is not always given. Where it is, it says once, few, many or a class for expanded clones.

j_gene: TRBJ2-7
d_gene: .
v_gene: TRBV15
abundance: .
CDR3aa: CATSRGKGTEQYF
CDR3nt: TGTGCCACCAGTCGAGGTAAGGGAACCGAGCAGTACTTC

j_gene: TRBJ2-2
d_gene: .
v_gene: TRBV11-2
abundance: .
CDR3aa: CASSLAGLNTGELFF
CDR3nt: TGTGCCAGCAGCTTAGCTGGGTTAAACACCGGGGAGCTGTTTTTT

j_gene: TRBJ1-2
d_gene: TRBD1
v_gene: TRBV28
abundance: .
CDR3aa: CASSPSGLGQYTF
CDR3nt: TGTGCCAGCAGTCCCAGTGGGTTGGGACAGTACACCTTC

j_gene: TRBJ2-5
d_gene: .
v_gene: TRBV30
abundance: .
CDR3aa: CAWSVRGGTVETQYF
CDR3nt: TGTGCCTGGAGTGTACGGGGGGGGACAGTAGAGACCCAGTACTTC

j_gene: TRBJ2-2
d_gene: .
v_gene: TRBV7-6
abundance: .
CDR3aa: CASSSTRGNTGELFF
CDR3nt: TGTGCCAGCAGCTCCACCAGGGGGAACACCGGGGAGCTGTTTTTT

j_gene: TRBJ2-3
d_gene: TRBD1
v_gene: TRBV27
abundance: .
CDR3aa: CASSFGQGGTDTQYF
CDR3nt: TGTGCCAGCAGTTTCGGACAGGGCGGTACAGATACGCAGTATTTT

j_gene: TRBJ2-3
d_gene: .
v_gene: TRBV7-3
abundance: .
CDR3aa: CASSLTGAGLGTDTQYF
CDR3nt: TGTGCCAGCAGCTTAACTGGCGCCGGGTTGGGGACAGATACGCAGTATTTT

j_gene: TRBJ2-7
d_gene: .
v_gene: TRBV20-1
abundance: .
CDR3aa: CSARRQYEQYF
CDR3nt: TGCAGTGCTCGCCGTCAGTACGAGCAGTACTTC

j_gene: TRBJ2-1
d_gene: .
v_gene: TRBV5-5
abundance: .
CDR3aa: CASRSGGPRSYNEQFF
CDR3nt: TGTGCCAGCAGATCAGGAGGGCCCAGGTCCTACAATGAGCAGTTCTTC

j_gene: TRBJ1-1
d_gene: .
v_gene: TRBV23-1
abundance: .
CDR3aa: CASSQIPPSPFKNTEAFF
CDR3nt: TGCGCCAGCAGTCAGATACCTCCGTCCCCCTTTAAGAACACTGAAGCTTTCTTT

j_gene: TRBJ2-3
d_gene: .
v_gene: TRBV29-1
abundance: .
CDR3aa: CSVPGQVGDTQYF
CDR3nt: TGCAGCGTTCCTGGACAAGTCGGAGATACGCAGTATTTT

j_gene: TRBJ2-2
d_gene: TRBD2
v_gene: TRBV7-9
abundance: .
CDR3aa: CASSRSGRAGTGELFF
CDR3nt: TGTGCCAGCAGCCGGAGCGGGAGGGCCGGGACCGGGGAGCTGTTTTTT

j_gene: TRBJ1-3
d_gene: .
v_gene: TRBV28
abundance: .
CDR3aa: CASTTGSSGNTIYF
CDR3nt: TGTGCCAGCACGACAGGCTCCTCTGGAAACACCATATATTTT

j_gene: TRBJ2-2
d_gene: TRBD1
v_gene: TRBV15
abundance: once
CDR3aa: CATSRNSGTGRKTGELFF
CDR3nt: TGTGCCACCAGCAGAAACTCCGGGACAGGGAGGAAAACCGGGGAGCTGTTTTTT

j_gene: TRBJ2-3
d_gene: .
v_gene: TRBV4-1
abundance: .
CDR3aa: CASSQDFRVTSTDTQYF
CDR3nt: TGCGCCAGCAGCCAAGACTTCAGGGTCACTAGCACAGATACGCAGTATTTT

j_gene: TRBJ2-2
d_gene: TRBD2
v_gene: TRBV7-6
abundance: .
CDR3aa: CASTPGGGKEELFF
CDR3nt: TGTGCCAGCACGCCCGGGGGGGGAAAAGAGGAGCTGTTTTTT

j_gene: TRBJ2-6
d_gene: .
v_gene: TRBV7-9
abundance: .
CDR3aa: CASTLQGDLRGANVLTF
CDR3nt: TGTGCCAGCACCCTGCAGGGTGATCTACGCGGGGCCAACGTCCTGACTTTC

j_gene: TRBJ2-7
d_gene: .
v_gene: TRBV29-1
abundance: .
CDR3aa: CSVEDQAPGKLYEQYF
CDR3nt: TGCAGCGTTGAAGATCAAGCACCCGGAAAACTCTACGAGCAGTACTTC

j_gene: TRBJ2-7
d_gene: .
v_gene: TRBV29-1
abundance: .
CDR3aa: CSVTGTGTYEQYF
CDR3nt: TGCAGCGTCACCGGGACTGGGACCTACGAGCAGTACTTC

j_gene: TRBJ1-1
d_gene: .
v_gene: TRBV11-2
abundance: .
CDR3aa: CASSLVEITEAFF
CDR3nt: TGTGCCAGCAGCTTAGTGGAGATCACAGAAGCTTTCTTT

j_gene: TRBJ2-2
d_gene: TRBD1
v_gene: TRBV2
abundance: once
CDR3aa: CASSNRGRITGELFF
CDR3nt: TGTGCCAGCAGTAACAGGGGGCGCATCACCGGGGAGCTGTTTTTT

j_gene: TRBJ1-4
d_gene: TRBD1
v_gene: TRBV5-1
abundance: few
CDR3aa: CASRQGGNEKLFF
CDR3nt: TGCGCCAGTCGACAGGGGGGTAATGAAAAACTGTTTTTT

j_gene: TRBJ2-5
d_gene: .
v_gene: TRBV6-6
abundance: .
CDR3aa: CASSPSRQETQYF
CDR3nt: TGTGCCAGCAGCCCCAGCAGGCAAGAGACCCAGTACTTC

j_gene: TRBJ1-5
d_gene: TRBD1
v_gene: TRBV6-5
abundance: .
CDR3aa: CASRPDRGQNQPQHF
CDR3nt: TGTGCCAGCAGACCCGACAGGGGGCAAAATCAGCCCCAGCATTTT

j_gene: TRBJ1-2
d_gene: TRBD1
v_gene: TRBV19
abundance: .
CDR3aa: CASSLGQPLYGYTF
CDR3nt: TGTGCCAGTAGTCTGGGACAGCCTTTATATGGCTACACCTTC

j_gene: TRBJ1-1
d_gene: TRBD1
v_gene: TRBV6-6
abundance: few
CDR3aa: CASSYGTGTGGSEAFF
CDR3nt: TGTGCCAGCAGTTACGGGACCGGGACAGGGGGTTCTGAAGCTTTCTTT

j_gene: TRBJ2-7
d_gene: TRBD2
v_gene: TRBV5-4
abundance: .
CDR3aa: CASSTRLAAPYEQYF
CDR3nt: TGTGCCAGCAGCACCCGACTAGCCGCTCCCTACGAGCAGTACTTC

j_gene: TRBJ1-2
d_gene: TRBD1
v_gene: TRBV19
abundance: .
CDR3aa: CASSTGTGDGYTF
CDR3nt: TGTGCCAGTAGTACCGGGACAGGAGATGGCTACACCTTC

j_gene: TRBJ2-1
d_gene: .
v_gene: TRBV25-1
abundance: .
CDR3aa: CASRTIYRARPCFF
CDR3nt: TGTGCCAGCAGAACAATCTACAGGGCCCGTCCTTGCTTCTTC

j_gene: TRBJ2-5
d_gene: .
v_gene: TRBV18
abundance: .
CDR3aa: CASSPGLKETQYF
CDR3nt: TGTGCCAGCTCACCAGGACTTAAAGAGACCCAGTACTTC

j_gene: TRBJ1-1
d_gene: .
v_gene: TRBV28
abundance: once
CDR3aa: CASSLQTGGAEAFF
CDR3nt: TGTGCCAGCAGTTTGCAAACGGGTGGGGCTGAAGCTTTCTTT

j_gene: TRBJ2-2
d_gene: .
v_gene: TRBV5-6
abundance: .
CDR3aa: CASSPFWRGGTGELFF
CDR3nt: TGTGCCAGCAGCCCGTTTTGGAGGGGGGGCACCGGGGAGCTGTTTTTT

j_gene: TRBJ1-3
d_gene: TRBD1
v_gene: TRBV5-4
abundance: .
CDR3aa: CASSSQGAGNTIYF
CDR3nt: TGTGCCAGCAGCTCACAGGGGGCTGGAAACACCATATATTTT

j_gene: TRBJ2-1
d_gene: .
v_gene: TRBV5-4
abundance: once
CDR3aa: CASSLTLGEQFF
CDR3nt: TGTGCCAGCAGCTTAACCTTAGGTGAGCAGTTCTTC

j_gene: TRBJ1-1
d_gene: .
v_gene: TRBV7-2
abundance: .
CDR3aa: CASSLWASLNEAFF
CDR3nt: TGTGCCAGCAGCTTATGGGCCAGCCTAAATGAAGCTTTCTTT

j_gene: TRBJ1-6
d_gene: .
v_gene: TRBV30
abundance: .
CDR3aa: CAWSAATFRTDPADYNSPLHF
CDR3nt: TGTGCCTGGAGTGCAGCAACGTTTCGGACGGATCCCGCCGATTATAATTCACCCCTCCACTTT

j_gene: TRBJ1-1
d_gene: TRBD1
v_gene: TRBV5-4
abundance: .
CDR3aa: CASSLLQGKNTEAFF
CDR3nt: TGTGCCAGCAGCTTGTTACAGGGGAAGAACACTGAAGCTTTCTTT

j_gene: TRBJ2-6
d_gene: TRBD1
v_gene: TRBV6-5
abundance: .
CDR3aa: CASSSRGLGANVLTF
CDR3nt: TGTGCCAGCAGCAGCAGGGGGCTTGGGGCCAACGTCCTGACTTTC

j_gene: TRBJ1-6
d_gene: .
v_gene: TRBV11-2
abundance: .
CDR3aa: CASGRANSPLHF
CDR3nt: TGTGCCAGCGGCAGGGCTAATTCACCCCTCCACTTT

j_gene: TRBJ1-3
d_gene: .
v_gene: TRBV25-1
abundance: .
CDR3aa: CASSVITGSGNTIYF
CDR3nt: TGTGCCAGCAGTGTTATCACAGGGTCTGGAAACACCATATATTTT

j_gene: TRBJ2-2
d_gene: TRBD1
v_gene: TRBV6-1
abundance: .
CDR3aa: CASSASGTGLVTGELFF
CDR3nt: TGTGCCAGCAGTGCCTCCGGGACAGGGCTGGTGACCGGGGAGCTGTTTTTT

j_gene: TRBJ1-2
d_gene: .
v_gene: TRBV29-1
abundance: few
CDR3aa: CRGPEQGNYGYTF
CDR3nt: TGCAGAGGGCCCGAACAGGGTAACTATGGCTACACCTTC

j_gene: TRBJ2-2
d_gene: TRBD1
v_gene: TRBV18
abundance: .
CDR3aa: CASSRDRNTGELFF
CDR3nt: TGTGCCAGCTCACGGGACAGGAACACCGGGGAGCTGTTTTTT

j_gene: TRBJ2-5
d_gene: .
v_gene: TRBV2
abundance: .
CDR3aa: CASSYTGSQETQYF
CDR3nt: TGTGCCAGCAGTTATACAGGGTCCCAAGAGACCCAGTACTTC

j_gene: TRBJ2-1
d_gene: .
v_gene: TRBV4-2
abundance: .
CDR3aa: CASSRRSNEQFF
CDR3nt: TGTGCCAGCAGCCGGCGGAGCAATGAGCAGTTCTTC

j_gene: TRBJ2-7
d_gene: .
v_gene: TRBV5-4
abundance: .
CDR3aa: CASSLPTTDSYEQYF
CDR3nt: TGTGCCAGCAGCTTGCCGACGACAGATTCCTACGAGCAGTACTTC

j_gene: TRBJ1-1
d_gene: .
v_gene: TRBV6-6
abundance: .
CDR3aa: CASSYSLSGGTEAFF
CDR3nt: TGTGCCAGCAGTTACTCCCTATCAGGAGGCACTGAAGCTTTCTTT

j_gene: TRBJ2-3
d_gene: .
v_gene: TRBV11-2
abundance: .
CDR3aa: CASSPEGDTQYF
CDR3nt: TGTGCCAGCAGCCCCGAAGGAGATACGCAGTATTTT

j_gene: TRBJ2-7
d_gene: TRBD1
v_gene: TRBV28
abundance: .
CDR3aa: CASRGTEGYEQYF
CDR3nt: TGTGCCAGCAGGGGGACAGAGGGCTACGAGCAGTACTTC

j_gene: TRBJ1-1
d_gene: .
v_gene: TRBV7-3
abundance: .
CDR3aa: CASSLSPRAEAFF
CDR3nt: TGTGCCAGCAGCTTAAGTCCTAGGGCTGAAGCTTTCTTT